The 8 T cell receptor beta chains in this list originate from one sample, sequenced in a study of PD-1 blockade in classical Hodgkin lymphoma. Autologous stem cell transplantation was followed by relapse in every patient, and brentuximab vedotin exposure varied. Using magnetic negative selection, the CD4+ T cells were separated out of thawed PBMCs. Clones were read by immunoSEQ multiplex PCR, and TCRdb kept only the in-frame ones, dropping some. The data show about 6,800 clones, 80% seen once. Source: CD4+ T cells from blood, taken at baseline. The receptor source for this set is a human donor with classical Hodgkin lymphoma.

This clone was counted a few times. J is TRBJ2-1 and V is TRBV11-2; 8 bases line up with TRBD1. Unmatched junction bases numbered 8, after V lost 1 base and J lost 15 bases. Germline CDR1 is SGHAT and CDR2 is FQNNGV. CDR3 length: 13 amino acids. CDR3 sequence (DNA): TGTGCCAGCAGCTTAGCTCAGGGGCAGGGGGCGTTCTTC. Its protein product is CASSLAQGQGAFF.

The genes are TRBV7-2 and TRBJ1-2; no reliable D call. The CDR3 runs 15 residues. CDR1 is SGHTA and CDR2 is FQGNSA in the germline V gene. V lost 2 bases, J lost 4 bases, and 14 bases lay in between. DNA of the CDR3: TGTGCCAGCAGCTTAAGAGGAGTCGATTCCTATGGCTACACCTTC. Amino acid sequence: CASSLRGVDSYGYTF.

The rearrangement links TRBV6-1 to TRBJ2-7, with TRBD1 matching 10 bases. The ends lost 6 bases at V and 3 bases at J; junction bases unmatched: 5. Germline-derived CDR1 and CDR2 are MNHNS and SASEGT. This CDR3 has 14 residues. CDR3 sequence: CASRRDRGIYEQYF. In DNA form, the CDR3 reads TGTGCCAGCAGGAGGGACAGGGGCATCTACGAGCAGTACTTC.

The genes are TRBV6-5 and TRBJ1-1; 10 positions match TRBD1. Trimming took 4 bases from V and 5 from J; bases not matched to a gene: 1. This CDR3 has 13 residues. Germline V gene lookup returns CDR1 MNHEY and CDR2 SVGAGI. The CDR3 nucleotides are TGTGCCAGCAGTTGGGACAGGGGAACTGAAGCTTTCTTT. The encoded protein is CASSWDRGTEAFF.

The chain couples TRBV2 to TRBJ2-7; 8 nucleotides line up with TRBD2. CDR1 and CDR2 from the germline V gene are SNHLY and FYNNEI. V shed 6 bases, J shed 2 bases, and the junction held 15 bases outside the gene matches. The CDR3 totals 17 residues. The CDR3 spells CASRVQAGDYTPYEQYF. DNA for the CDR3: TGTGCCAGCAGGGTTCAAGCGGGAGATTATACCCCCTACGAGCAGTACTTC.

This clone appeared once. V is TRBV7-8 and J is TRBJ1-2; D gene uncertain. Trimming pared 0 bases from V and 3 bases from J, leaving 5 bases between. Per germline, CDR1 SGHVS and CDR2 FQNEAQ. CDR3 size: 13 residues. The CDR3 reads CASSLAYDYGYTF. Here the CDR3 DNA reads TGTGCCAGCAGCTTAGCCTACGACTATGGCTACACCTTC.

V usage is TRBV10-3 and J usage is TRBJ2-7; 7 nucleotides match TRBD1. V trimming: 0 bases; J trimming: 3 bases; junction bases outside the gene matches: 2. Germline V CDR1 and CDR2: ENHRY, SYGVKD. The CDR3 is 14 amino acids. The CDR3 protein is CAISESGQVYEQYF. CDR3 in DNA: TGTGCCATCAGTGAGTCCGGACAGGTCTACGAGCAGTACTTC.

This clone came up once. The chain uses TRBV19 and TRBJ2-3, with 11 bases matching TRBD2. Germline values: CDR1 LNHDA, CDR2 SQIVND (reference sequence). The CDR3 totals 13 residues. The V and J ends lost 6 bases and 5 bases, in that order; junction bases with no gene match: 1. The CDR3 DNA sequence: TGTGCCAGTAGACTAGCGGGAGTAGATACGCAGTATTTT. It is translated as CASRLAGVDTQYF.